The T cell receptor beta chain under discussion was sequenced for a study of response to subunit inactivated influenza vaccine. Study results and limitations: The authors suggested that few new T cells are recruited per seasonal influenza vaccination.

Using its own MiXCR run on the RT-PCR reads, TCRdb lists one record per CDR3 protein. The repertoire holds hundreds of thousands of distinct CDR3 sequences, with roughly 23% as singletons. Trimming removed 5 bases from V and 1 base from J; junction bases left unmatched: 7. Germline loops: CDR1 DFQATT, CDR2 SNEGSKA (reference sequence). The CDR3 covers 14 residues. Details on this clonotype: Its target is not known.

This TCR was recovered from a man in his fifties who received an inactivated influenza vaccine. The chain has TRBV20-1 and TRBJ2-5; TRBD2 aligns across 7 bases. The source material was CD4+ T cells sorted from PBMCs, sampled approximately 5 days after vaccination. CDR3 residues: CSASRWGGQETQYF. CDR3 nucleotide sequence: TGCAGTGCTTCCCGGTGGGGGGGCCAAGAGACCCAGTACTTC.